Below, 24 T cell receptor beta chains from the same sample are listed, as sequenced in a study of cytomegalovirus exposure and HLA in healthy donors. Use of 60 Vbeta and 13 Jbeta primers characterized the PCR. The assay was immunoSEQ multiplex PCR, and TCRdb's table has in-frame clones only and misses some. The sample carries 54,000 or so clones, roughly 70% recorded once. Sequenced sample: PBMCs. These receptors all come from a woman aged 55-69 years in good health and CMV-seropositive.

This rearrangement joins TRBV7-2 to TRBJ2-7; perhaps TRBD1 as D (5 bases). From germline, CDR1 is SGHTA and CDR2 FQGNSA. This CDR3 spans 15 amino acids. Trimming shortened V by 4 bases and J by 0 bases, and 13 bases separated the two germline ends. The chain's CDR3 is CASSYDSGSSYEQYF. Here the CDR3 DNA reads TGTGCCAGCAGCTACGACAGTGGAAGCTCCTACGAGCAGTACTTC.

This chain connects TRBV12-1 to TRBJ2-5; TRBD2 is the table's D call, not checked against the DNA. TRBV12-1 is recorded as a pseudogene. This CDR3 region has 19 residues. This chain's CDR3 is CASSGRGTYKKRLQETQYF. The CDR3 nucleotides are TGTGCCAGCAGCGGGAGGGGGACTTACAAGAAAAGACTCCAAGAGACCCAGTACTTC.

This chain joins TRBV4-1 and TRBJ2-6; 13 positions agree with TRBD2. The CDR3 runs 19 residues. J was trimmed by 1 base and V by 3 bases; bases with no gene match: 6. The germline CDR1 and CDR2 sequences are MGHRA and YSYEKL. CDR3 DNA: TGCGCCAGCAGCCACGGACTAGCGGGGGATAGATCTGGGGCCAACGTCCTGACTTTC. It yields the protein CASSHGLAGDRSGANVLTF.

Remarks on this clone: An end of the junction differs from the germline gene, which may be a read error. The DNA of the CDR3 is TGTTCCAGCAGGCCCGACTCCCTTAGTGAAATCTCCTACAATGAGCAGTTCTTC. This gives the protein CSSRPDSLSEISYNEQFF. V gene TRBV7-9 combines with J gene TRBJ2-1; no clear D gene. The germline CDR1 and CDR2 sequences are SEHNR and FQNEAQ (reference sequence). The CDR3 extends over 18 amino acids.

This clone was counted once. CDR3 coding DNA: TGTGCCAGCAGCAAAGTGCGGGAGTTGGGCGAGCAGTACTTC. Encoded protein: CASSKVRELGEQYF. This rearrangement joins TRBV2 to TRBJ2-7, with 7 positions matching TRBD2. The trim removed 6 bases at V and 6 bases at J, leaving 11 bases unmatched. The CDR3 is 14 residues long. CDR1 is SNHLY, CDR2 FYNNEI, per germline.

The chain is built from TRBV5-1 and TRBJ2-7, with D possibly matching TRBD1 (6 bases). Germline lookup yields CDR1 SGHRS and CDR2 YFSETQ. The ends were cut back, 2 bases at V and 5 bases at J, with 8 bases in the middle. This CDR3 contains 12 residues. CDR3 bases: TGCGCCAGCAGCTTCAACAGGGACGAGCAGTACTTC. Translation: CASSFNRDEQYF.

This clone was counted only a few times. The CDR3 bases are TGTGCCAGCAGCCCCTGGACTAGCGGGGAGGTCAATGAGCAGTTCTTC. Encoded protein: CASSPWTSGEVNEQFF. The rearrangement uses TRBV27 and TRBJ2-1; 12 bases fit TRBD2. With V trimmed by 6 bases and J by 6 bases, 9 bases remained unmatched. The CDR3 covers 16 residues. Germline assignment: CDR1 MNHEY and CDR2 SMNVEV (reference sequence).

This chain links TRBV5-1 with TRBJ2-3; D perhaps matches TRBD1 (5 bases). V was clipped by 0 bases and J by 5 bases, with 13 bases between them. The CDR3 runs 15 residues. Germline-derived CDR1 and CDR2 are SGHRS and YFSETQ. Here the CDR3 reads CASSLEGAPGDTQYF. DNA of the CDR3: TGCGCCAGCAGCTTGGAAGGGGCCCCGGGAGATACGCAGTATTTT.

J is TRBJ2-2 and V is TRBV18; D unresolved. Germline V gives CDR1 KGHSH, CDR2 LQKENI. V gave up 6 bases and J gave up 2 bases, with 16 bases separating them. The CDR3 covers 16 residues. CDR3 sequence: CASSLMNRKNTGELFF. For the CDR3, the DNA is TGTGCCAGCTCCCTAATGAACAGAAAAAACACCGGGGAGCTGTTTTTT.

The CDR3 DNA follows: TGCGCCAGCAGCCAAATGACAGGGGTGAATGGTGGCTACACCTTC. It specifies CASSQMTGVNGGYTF. This sequence joins TRBV4-3 and TRBJ1-2; the match to TRBD1 covers 8 bases. There are 15 residues in the CDR3. Per the germline V gene, CDR1 is LGHNA and CDR2 is YSLEER. With 2 bases clipped from V and 7 bases from J, the junction kept 9 bases outside the gene matches.

This rearrangement joins TRBV7-8 to TRBJ2-5; 8 bases fit TRBD1. The J call may not be correct, given that the DNA end is closer to TRBJ2-7. Germline CDR1 and CDR2: SGHVS and FQNEAQ. CDR3 length equals 14 residues. The CDR3 DNA follows: TGTGCCAGCAGCCGACCCGGACAGGGCTACGAGCAGTACTTC. It specifies CASSRPGQGYEQYF.

This chain links TRBV2 with TRBJ2-5; D is possibly TRBD2 (5 bases). CDR3 size: 14 residues. Germline CDR1 is SNHLY and CDR2 is FYNNEI. V was shortened by 3 bases and J by 11 bases, with 19 bases between the two germline ends. The CDR3 sequence: CASSELAGLGEQYF. The CDR3 DNA reads TGTGCCAGCAGTGAGCTGGCGGGCCTCGGGGAGCAGTACTTC.

The DNA of the CDR3 is TGTGCCAGCAGCCCCCCCGAGGAAGGGGGGGCCGGGGAGCTGTTTTTT. Protein sequence: CASSPPEEGGAGELFF. V usage is TRBV7-2 and J usage is TRBJ2-2; D is possibly TRBD2 (7 bases). The CDR3 loop spans 16 amino acids. V was trimmed by 5 bases and J by 6 bases, leaving 19 bases between them. CDR1 is SGHTA and CDR2 is FQGNSA in the germline V gene. Variable domain in full (rest from reference TRBV7-2 and TRBJ2-2): GAGVSQSPSNKVTEKGKDVELRCDPISGHTALYWYRQSLGQGLEFLIYFQGNSAPDKSGLPSDRFSAERTGGSVSTLTIQRTQQEDSAVYLCASSPPEEGGAGELFFGEGSRLTVL.

V and J are TRBV19 and TRBJ1-2; 7 nucleotides line up with TRBD1. Trimming at V came to 10 bases and at J to 6 bases, leaving 11 bases not matched to a gene. Germline V gives CDR1 LNHDA, CDR2 SQIVND (reference sequence). The CDR3 consists of 13 residues. As DNA, the CDR3 is TGTGCCATACCGACAGGGACACTCAATGGCTACACCTTC. It encodes CAIPTGTLNGYTF.

This chain uses TRBV6-5 with TRBJ1-2; 8 bases fit TRBD1. Germline-derived CDR1 and CDR2 are MNHEY and SVGAGI. The CDR3 covers 14 residues. The junction had 7 bases not matched to a gene; V was cut back by 6 bases and J by 4 bases. The CDR3 nucleotides are TGTGCCAGCAGCCGGACAGGGTTCGGCTATGGCTACACCTTC. Protein: CASSRTGFGYGYTF.

This clone was seen a handful of times. Other DNA sequences in the same sample also yield this CDR3. This rearrangement joins TRBV7-8 to TRBJ2-7; D is perhaps TRBD1 (5 bases). Per germline, CDR1 SGHVS and CDR2 FQNEAQ. The germline V and J ends were trimmed by 7 bases and 2 bases, with 12 bases remaining between them. This CDR3 spans 13 amino acids. CDR3 in DNA: TGTGCCAGCAAGCTGGGGCAGGCCTACGAGCAGTACTTC. Encoded protein: CASKLGQAYEQYF. Complete variable domain (other parts from reference TRBV7-8 and TRBJ2-7): GAGVSQSPRYKVAKRGQDVALRCDPISGHVSLFWYQQALGQGPEFLTYFQNEAQLDKSGLPSDRFFAERPEGSVSTLKIQRTQQEDSAVYLCASKLGQAYEQYFGPGTRLTVT.

The chain recombines TRBV7-8 with TRBJ2-7; weak D call: TRBD1 (6 bases). Looked up from germline, CDR1 is SGHVS and CDR2 is FQNEAQ. Between the trimmed V and J ends, which lost 3 bases and 3 bases, there was a span of 12 bases. This CDR3 contains 14 residues. CDR3 nucleotides: TGTGCCAGCAGCTTGGCAGGGGTGGACTACGAGCAGTACTTC. The encoded protein is CASSLAGVDYEQYF.

V and J are TRBV7-6 and TRBJ2-5; tentatively, D is TRBD2 (7 bases). The end of the DNA fits TRBJ2-7 better, so the J call may be wrong. There are 14 residues in the CDR3. Germline V gene data show CDR1 as SGHVS and CDR2 as FNYEAQ. The chain's CDR3 is CASSLRGGEYEQYF. The CDR3, as DNA: TGTGCCAGCAGCTTACGCGGGGGCGAGTACGAGCAGTACTTC.

The chain carries TRBV6-5 and TRBJ1-6, with 8 bases aligning to TRBD1. Germline-derived CDR1 and CDR2 are MNHEY and SVGAGI. The CDR3 is 15 amino acids. J was trimmed by 14 bases and V by 2 bases; bases with no gene match: 11. The CDR3, as DNA: TGTGCCAGCAGTTACCAATCCCGACAGGGGAATGCCCTCCACTTT. Its translation is CASSYQSRQGNALHF.

V is TRBV18 and J is TRBJ1-5; 9 nucleotides agree with TRBD1. The CDR3 length is 15 residues. The V gene end was trimmed by 4 bases and the J gene end by 6 bases; junction bases not matched to a gene: 7. CDR1 KGHSH and CDR2 LQKENI come from the germline V gene. The CDR3 here is CASSLGTGQGQPQHF. CDR3 sequence (DNA): TGTGCCAGCTCACTCGGGACAGGGCAGGGTCAGCCCCAGCATTTT.

This clone was observed a few times. A junction end diverges from the germline sequence, so it may reflect a read error. Other DNA sequences in this sample translate to the same CDR3. The chain has TRBV7-8 and TRBJ2-7; D is perhaps TRBD1 (5 bases). The germline V gene has CDR1 SGHVS and CDR2 FQNEAQ. The CDR3 extends over 13 amino acids. The DNA of the CDR3 is TGTTCCAGCAACCTGGGGCAGGCCTACGAGCAGTACTTC. As protein: CSSNLGQAYEQYF.

The gene calls are TRBV18 and TRBJ2-7; 8 bases align to TRBD1. Germline CDR1 is KGHSH and CDR2 is LQKENI. This CDR3 has 15 amino acids. V dropped 0 bases and J dropped 2; count of bases not matched to a gene: 3. CDR3 residues: CASSPPAGGPYEQYF. DNA of the CDR3: TGTGCCAGCTCACCACCGGCAGGGGGCCCCTACGAGCAGTACTTC.

The chain recombines TRBV4-3 with TRBJ1-1; 8 bases agree with TRBD1. The CDR3 totals 15 residues. With V trimmed by 3 bases and J by 7 bases, 10 bases remained unmatched. Germline CDR1 and CDR2: LGHNA and YSLEER. The CDR3 reads CASSQQTGAGGEAFF. The CDR3 region has the DNA TGCGCCAGCAGCCAGCAGACAGGGGCTGGGGGTGAAGCTTTCTTT.

This clone appeared once. The chain is built from TRBV14 and TRBJ2-1; tentative D call: TRBD2 (5 bases). Per the germline V gene, CDR1 is SGHDN and CDR2 is FVKESK. The CDR3 contains 17 residues. V gave up 0 bases and J gave up 4 bases, with 16 bases separating them. The CDR3 DNA follows: TGTGCCAGCAGCCAAGAATACGACTACCCTTCGTACAATGAGCAGTTCTTC. It translates to CASSQEYDYPSYNEQFF.